This T cell receptor beta chain was recovered during a study of tumor and adjacent non-tumor tissue in lung cancer. Study results and limitations: TCR diversity was significantly greater in tumor than normal lung tissue. In normal lung, the top 100 clones were significantly more dominant than in tumor.

Remarks on this clonotype: Its target is not known. A read error may produce the germline difference seen at one junction end.

The library came from three nested PCR rounds adapted from ARM-PCR protocols. TCRdb passed the multiplex PCR reads through MiXCR, listing each CDR3 protein once. Here the sample spans about 100,000 distinct CDR3 sequences, 65% being singletons. RNA was extracted from bulk tissue without any cell sorting. More than 3 cm separated this lung sample from the edge of the tumor. From germline, CDR1 is DFQATT and CDR2 SNEGSKA (reference sequence). This CDR3 comprises 15 residues. The clonotype originates from a man aged 30 to 45 with non-small cell lung cancer. The V call is TRBV20-1, the J call TRBJ2-7; TRBD1 is a possible D gene (6 bases). The sample consisted of distant non-tumor lung tissue. Here the CDR3 DNA reads TGCAGTGCTAGAGGGATAGGGGGTTTCTCCTACGAGCAGCACTTC. It translates to CSARGIGGFSYEQHF.